These 23 T cell receptor beta chains were all obtained from the same sample, sequenced in a study of vaccination and CD4 T cells after COVID-19. Regarding treatment: approximately 10-day PBMC culture with coronavirus spike peptide pools or control peptides (ViraFEST assay). Sequencing of DNA taken from cultured CD4+ T cells relied on the Oncomine TCR Beta short-read assay. Via MiXCR, TCRdb re-called the PCR reads, giving one row per CDR3 protein. Of about 15,000 distinct CDR3 sequences listed, 35% to 50% are singletons. Their antigens remain unidentified. Sequencing input: CD4+ T cells from blood, cultured in vitro. The receptor source for this set is a human donor who had recovered from COVID-19.

The chain joins TRBV19 to TRBJ2-1; a possible D gene is TRBD2 (5 bases). Trimming cost V 4 bases and J 2 bases, with 12 bases left between them. Germline V CDR1 and CDR2: LNHDA, SQIVND (reference sequence). This CDR3 is built from 15 residues. CDR3 DNA sequence: TGTGCCAGTAGTACCGACGACTACACCTACAATGAGCAGTTCTTC. Translated: CASSTDDYTYNEQFF.

The chain joins TRBV6-1 to TRBJ1-5, with D possibly being TRBD1 (5 bases). V lost 6 bases and J lost 3, with 15 bases in between. Germline values: CDR1 MNHNS, CDR2 SASEGT. The CDR3 length is 15 residues. CDR3 in amino acids: CASRETVLHNQPQHF. CDR3 coding DNA: TGTGCCAGCAGGGAGACAGTACTACACAATCAGCCCCAGCATTTT.

The V gene is TRBV19, the J gene TRBJ1-1; weak D call: TRBD1 (5 bases). Germline V gene sequence: CDR1 LNHDA, CDR2 SQIVND (reference sequence). This CDR3 is 18 amino acids long. Trimming took off 5 bases at V and 2 bases at J, with 24 bases between the two ends. The DNA of the CDR3 is TGTGCCAGTAGTGCTCAAGTAATATCGGGACTCTCAAACACTGAAGCTTTCTTT. Translating gives CASSAQVISGLSNTEAFF.

V usage is TRBV20-1 and J usage is TRBJ2-1; D unclear. CDR3 size: 14 residues. Trimming pared 3 bases from V and 2 bases from J, leaving 11 bases between. Germline lookup yields CDR1 DFQATT and CDR2 SNEGSKA (reference sequence). CDR3 nucleotides: TGCAGTGCTAGGGACGCAAGAACCTACAATGAGCAGTTCTTC. It codes for CSARDARTYNEQFF.

This clonotype turned up a few times. The J gene is TRBJ2-1, the V gene TRBV1; no DNA check was done on the table's D call, TRBD1. TRBV1 is a pseudogene. The CDR3 is 21 amino acids. CDR3 loop: CTSSQESVGAARLQTHNEQFF. CDR3 sequence (DNA): TGCACCAGCAGCCAAGAGTCCGTAGGGGCGGCACGATTACAGACCCACAATGAGCAGTTCTTC.

The rearrangement uses TRBV19 and TRBJ1-5, with 8 positions matching TRBD1. V lost 6 bases and J lost 6; bases outside the gene matches: 10. The CDR3 runs 15 residues. Germline CDR1 LNHDA, CDR2 SQIVND (reference sequence). In nucleotides, the CDR3 is TGTGCCAGTAGCTGGCAGGGGGCGGGAATTCAGCCCCAGCATTTT. Translating gives CASSWQGAGIQPQHF.

This clonotype was counted only a few times. The V gene is TRBV7-2, the J gene TRBJ1-1; D not resolved. V dropped 5 bases and J dropped 0 bases, with 7 bases sitting between them. The CDR3 is 13 residues long. Looked up from germline, CDR1 is SGHTA and CDR2 is FQGNSA. CDR3 protein: CASSTTVNTEAFF. As DNA, the CDR3 is TGTGCCAGCAGCACCACAGTGAACACTGAAGCTTTCTTT. The complete variable domain, with remaining parts taken from reference TRBV7-2 and TRBJ1-1, reads GAGVSQSPSNKVTEKGKDVELRCDPISGHTALYWYRQSLGQGLEFLIYFQGNSAPDKSGLPSDRFSAERTGGSVSTLTIQRTQQEDSAVYLCASSTTVNTEAFFGQGTRLTVV.

The chain uses TRBV12-3 or TRBV12-4 and TRBJ2-1, with 12 bases aligning to TRBD2. Trimming cost V 3 bases and J 8 bases; bases outside gene matches: 2. The CDR3 has 14 amino acids. This CDR3 reads CASSFGLAGYEQFF. CDR3 bases: TGTGCCAGCAGTTTTGGACTAGCGGGGTATGAGCAGTTCTTC.

The genes are TRBV7-2 and TRBJ2-1, with 13 positions matching TRBD2. Unmatched junction bases numbered 7, after V lost 0 bases and J lost 2 bases. The CDR3 is made up of 19 amino acids. The germline V gene encodes CDR1 SGHTA and CDR2 FQGNSA. This CDR3 reads CASSLAGTSGARPYNEQFF. As DNA, the CDR3 is TGTGCCAGCAGCTTAGCGGGGACTAGCGGGGCGAGGCCCTACAATGAGCAGTTCTTC.

This clonotype turned up a few times. This chain joins TRBV20-1 and TRBJ1-6, with TRBD1 identical over 7 bases. The V gene's germline CDR1 is DFQATT and CDR2 SNEGSKA (reference sequence). V dropped 2 bases and J dropped 8; count of bases not matched to a gene: 9. This CDR3 has 15 residues. The CDR3 protein is CSARNIDREHSPLHF. CDR3 DNA sequence: TGCAGTGCTAGAAATATAGACAGGGAGCATTCACCCCTCCACTTT.

The rearrangement uses TRBV12-3 or TRBV12-4 and TRBJ1-1; the match to TRBD1 covers 7 bases. This CDR3 is built from 15 residues. Trimming cost V 1 base and J 1 base; bases outside gene matches: 3. The CDR3 sequence is CASSLVQGPNTEAFF. The CDR3 coding sequence is TGTGCCAGCAGTTTAGTACAGGGGCCGAACACTGAAGCTTTCTTT.

The V call is TRBV19, the J call TRBJ1-2; D uncertain. Trimming shortened V by 6 bases and J by 0 bases, and 17 bases separated the two germline ends. This CDR3 has 16 residues. Per germline, CDR1 LNHDA and CDR2 SQIVND (reference sequence). The CDR3 here is CASSKYSHASNYGYTF. The CDR3 coding sequence is TGTGCCAGTAGCAAATATTCTCACGCATCTAACTATGGCTACACCTTC.

The rearrangement joins TRBV2 to TRBJ2-3; possible D gene TRBD2, 5 bases. V lost 8 bases and J 3 bases, leaving 15 bases between the germline ends. Germline CDR1 SNHLY, CDR2 FYNNEI. This CDR3 spans 14 amino acids. The CDR3 region has the DNA TGTGCCAGCTGTCCCGCGAGAGGGACAGATACGCAGTATTTT. Translating it yields CASCPARGTDTQYF.

The chain uses TRBV5-1 and TRBJ1-1; 9 positions agree with TRBD1. The CDR3 totals 15 residues. The germline gives CDR1 SGHRS, CDR2 YFSETQ. The V gene end was trimmed by 0 bases and the J gene end by 1 base; junction bases not matched to a gene: 1. In nucleotides, the CDR3 is TGCGCCAGCAGCTTGGCGGGACAGGGGAACACTGAAGCTTTCTTT. It specifies CASSLAGQGNTEAFF.

The V gene is TRBV15, the J gene TRBJ2-3; TRBD1 aligns across 11 bases. V gave up 6 bases and J gave up 9 bases; unmatched junction bases: 14. This CDR3 is 16 amino acids long. The V gene's germline CDR1 is LNHNV and CDR2 YYDKDF (reference sequence). DNA of the CDR3: TGTGCCACCAGTCGCCCGGACAGGGGGCCCCCTTGGACGCAGTATTTT. Translated, it gives CATSRPDRGPPWTQYF.

V gene TRBV10-3 combines with J gene TRBJ1-2, with no clear D. Trimming stripped 6 bases from V and 5 bases from J, with 10 bases between. Per the germline V gene, CDR1 is ENHRY and CDR2 is SYGVKD. There are 12 residues in the CDR3. The CDR3 loop is CAIRDEGYGYTF. The CDR3 coding sequence is TGTGCCATCAGGGACGAAGGGTATGGCTACACCTTC.

This clonotype was detected only a few times. This chain's CDR3 is CASSLTTNYGYTF. The CDR3 DNA reads as TGTGCCAGCAGCCTAACGACCAACTATGGCTACACCTTC. The chain couples TRBV7-8 to TRBJ1-2; D ambiguous. The CDR3 extends over 13 amino acids. V was trimmed by 5 bases and J by 2 bases, leaving 9 bases between them. Germline V gene lookup returns CDR1 SGHVS and CDR2 FQNEAQ.

This sequence joins TRBV10-2 and TRBJ1-1; D not certain. V lost 5 bases and J lost 0, with 4 bases in between. Per germline, CDR1 WSHSY and CDR2 SAAADI. The CDR3 extends over 12 amino acids. Written as DNA, the CDR3 is TGCGCCAGCAGTTTAATGAACACTGAAGCTTTCTTT. This gives the protein CASSLMNTEAFF.

The CDR3, as DNA: TGCAGTGCTAGAGACACACAATCCTACGAGCAGTACTTC. It specifies CSARDTQSYEQYF. V gene TRBV20-1 combines with J gene TRBJ2-7; D is undetermined. The CDR3 has 13 residues. V was trimmed by 0 bases and J by 1 base, leaving 7 bases between them. Germline CDR1 reads DFQATT; CDR2 reads SNEGSKA (reference sequence).

Comment on this clonotype: It may be a read error: a sequence one base away is much more abundant. The CDR3: CASRGAGYGTDTQCF. The CDR3 DNA reads TGTGCCAGCAGAGGGGCAGGGTACGGCACAGATACGCAGTGTTTT. The rearrangement joins TRBV11-2 to TRBJ2-3, with D tentatively TRBD1 (5 bases). Per germline, CDR1 SGHAT and CDR2 FQNNGV. CDR3 length: 15 residues.

The V call is TRBV24-1, the J call TRBJ2-1, with D possibly being TRBD1 (6 bases). In germline, CDR1 is KGHDR, CDR2 SFDVKD. Deletions cut 2 bases from V and 3 bases from J, with 13 bases between. The CDR3 sequence is 16 residues long. DNA for the CDR3: TGTGCCACCAGTGATTCCCGGACAGAGAACTACAATGAGCAGTTCTTC. Translation: CATSDSRTENYNEQFF.

In its sample, this clonotype was seen a few times. This chain joins TRBV30 and TRBJ2-7; either TRBD1 or TRBD2 may fit D (6 bases each). This CDR3 has 13 residues. Deletions cut 2 bases from V and 7 bases from J, with 15 bases between. Per the germline V gene, CDR1 is GTSNPN and CDR2 is SVGIG (reference sequence). CDR3 residues: CAWSIRGQGEQYF. In DNA, the CDR3 is TGTGCCTGGAGTATCCGGGGGCAGGGGGAGCAGTACTTC.

This rearrangement joins TRBV20-1 to TRBJ2-1; 9 nucleotides align to TRBD1. Trimming removed 2 bases from V and 5 bases from J; junction bases left unmatched: 10. This CDR3 spans 16 amino acids. CDR1 DFQATT and CDR2 SNEGSKA come from the germline V gene (reference sequence). The CDR3 is CSARPNDRGIHNEQFF. The CDR3 DNA is TGCAGTGCTAGACCCAATGACAGGGGGATTCACAATGAGCAGTTCTTC.